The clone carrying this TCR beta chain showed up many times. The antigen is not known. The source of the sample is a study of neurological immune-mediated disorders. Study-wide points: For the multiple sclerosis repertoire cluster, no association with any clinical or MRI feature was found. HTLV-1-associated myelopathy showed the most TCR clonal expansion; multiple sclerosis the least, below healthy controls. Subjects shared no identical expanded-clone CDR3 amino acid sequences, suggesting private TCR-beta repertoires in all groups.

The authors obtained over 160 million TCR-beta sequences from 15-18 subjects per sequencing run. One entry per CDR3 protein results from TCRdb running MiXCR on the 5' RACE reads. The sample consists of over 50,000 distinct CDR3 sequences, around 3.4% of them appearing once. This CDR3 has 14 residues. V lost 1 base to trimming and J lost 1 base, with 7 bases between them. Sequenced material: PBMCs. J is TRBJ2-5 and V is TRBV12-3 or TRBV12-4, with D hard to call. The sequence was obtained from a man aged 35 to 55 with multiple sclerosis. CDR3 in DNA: TGTGCCAGCAGTTTAGGACAAAGCCAAGAGACCCAGTACTTC. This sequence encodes CASSLGQSQETQYF.